This TCR beta chain was obtained from a study of T cell clonality in common variable immunodeficiency. The table lists this clone with many counts. The read gets to within 3 residues of the CDR3 end, and the germline J gene fills in the rest. Equal genomic DNA amounts from CVID and control samples were sequenced. Data came from immunoSEQ multiplex PCR; TCRdb stores just in-frame clones and leaves some out. Listed for the sample are about 37,000 clones, none seen a single time. Germline V gives CDR1 SGHDT, CDR2 YYEEEE. This CDR3 has 14 amino acids. The V end was cut by 0 bases, the J end by 6 bases, with 13 bases between.

The sequence derives from a person aged 18 to 75 in good health. The specimen sequenced was peripheral blood mononuclear cells. This chain joins TRBV5-6 and TRBJ2-7; the D gene is possibly TRBD2 (6 bases). Here the CDR3 reads CASSLAQDSGEQYF. The covered CDR3 bases are TGTGCCAGCAGCTTGGCACAGGATAGCGGCGAG.